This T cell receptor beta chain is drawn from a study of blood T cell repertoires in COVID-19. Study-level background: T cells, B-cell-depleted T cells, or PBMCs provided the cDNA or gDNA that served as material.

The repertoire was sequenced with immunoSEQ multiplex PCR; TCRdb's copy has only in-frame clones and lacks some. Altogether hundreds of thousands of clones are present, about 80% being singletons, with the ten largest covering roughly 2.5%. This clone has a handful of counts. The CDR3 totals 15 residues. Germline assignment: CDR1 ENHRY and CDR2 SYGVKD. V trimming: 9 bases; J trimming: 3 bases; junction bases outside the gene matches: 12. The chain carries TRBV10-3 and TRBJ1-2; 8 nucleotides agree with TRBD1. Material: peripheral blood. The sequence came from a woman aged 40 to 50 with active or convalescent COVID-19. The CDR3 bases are TGTGCCATTCGACAGGGGATCAACCTCGACTATGGCTACACCTTC. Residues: CAIRQGINLDYGYTF.